One TCR beta chain is described in this entry. Its antigen is as yet unknown. CDR3 size: 14 residues. Germline CDR1 and CDR2: KGHDR and SFDVKD. J gave up 2 bases and V 3 bases, and 2 bases lay outside the gene matches. This entry is derived from a study of T cell responses to AZD1222 COVID-19 vaccine. Generated by immunoSEQ multiplex PCR, the TCRdb table keeps only in-frame clones and is missing some. The table lists 140,000 to 150,000 clones, 85% to 95% of them singletons, with more than 10% in the top ten. Whole-study results and caveats: With two AZD1222 doses given, Spike-specific TCR breadth and depth both rose.

The sequencing here drew on peripheral blood, taken after recovery from COVID-19. This chain joins TRBV24-1 and TRBJ2-5; 7 bases are shared with TRBD1. The receptor was derived from an adult who had recovered from COVID-19. The CDR3 DNA is TGTGCCACCAGTGATCCGACAGGGCAAGAGACCCAGTACTTC. Translating gives CATSDPTGQETQYF.